This TCR beta chain comes out of a study of blood T cells in healthy people across ages (dated by TCRdb to the mid-2010s). At the level of the whole study: In model experiments, template switching captured about one uniquely barcoded TCR beta cDNA molecule for every two T cells. To avoid experimental bias, donors of different ages were randomly spread across the sequencing lanes. Donors were grouped into four age groups: young (average 16 years), middle-aged (over 35), aged (around 60) and long-lived (just over 80). The study measured age-related changes in TCR beta repertoire diversity using deep sequencing normalized with unique cDNA molecular identifiers. Two additional independent replicas of 1 million unique cDNA reads from the same blood draw were analyzed for two donors (one aged 18 to 30 and one aged 80 or older). Summary of the overall study and its limitations: Observed TCR beta diversity per million T cells fell roughly linearly with age, and a significant reduction was already apparent by age around 36. Donor CMV infection status was unknown, potentially confounding age-related changes in expanded clonotypes. A strong correlation was found between observed TCR beta diversity and the percentage of naive T cells measured by flow cytometry. Compared with the aged group, the long-lived group had more naive CD4+ T cells, fewer expanded clones and increased TCR diversity, suggesting age selection. Estimates of total diversity from one million sequenced T cells were regarded as lower bounds and underestimates. Because profiling used bulk unsorted PBMCs, naive and antigen-experienced compartments could not be compared conclusively.

Receptor amplification or capture employed 5' RACE. TCRdb names Illumina HiSeq 2500 as the instrument used. A second 7 to 11 cycle PCR used a sample-barcoded 5' primer and a J-beta primer mix. A unique molecular identifier was introduced onto each TCR beta cDNA molecule by a template-switch 5' adaptor carrying 12 random nucleotides. At least 2.5 million CDR3-containing paired-end reads were obtained from each sample. First-strand cDNA was synthesized from all RNA with the Mint cDNA synthesis kit, primed by a TRBC-specific oligonucleotide. After uracil-DNA glycosylase treatment, a first 18-cycle PCR used universal primers M1SS and BC2_uni_R on all cDNA. The source study handled its data this way. For normalization, 1 million high-quality reads were randomly selected from each sample, with every read carrying a distinct molecular identifier. Instead of being binned into consensus sequences, reads with shared molecular identifiers were discarded. MiTCR, run with a Q25 quality threshold and the strictest error-elimination algorithm, handled CDR3 identification, clonotype clustering and error correction. A nonparametric unseen species model with Euler transformation was used to estimate a lower bound on total TCR beta diversity. TCRdb reworked the public reads: Q25 trimming with fastp, MiXCR clone assembly, productive beta chains retained. Rows merge per CDR3 protein into single entries with the most common DNA and genes. The V and J calls shown here were made by TCRdb, not taken from the authors' results. The sample table records about 1.4 million distinct CDR3 sequences; around 55% of these occur just once. The ten top clones hold approximately 7% of the sample.

V is pared back by 2 bases and J by 11 bases, with 15 bases lying between the germline termini. There are 13 amino acids in the CDR3, from cysteine to phenylalanine inclusive. The sequence is cut down to CDR3 DNA, 39 bases in frame from base 1. Sequences MRHNA (CDR1) and SNTAGT (CDR2) are obtained from the germline V gene. Comment on this clonotype: No antigen is known for it. Base qualities are not provided; no much larger clone lies one nucleotide away.

Systemically healthy Caucasian individuals from Russia, over 30 in total and aged roughly 6 to 100 years, were included as donors. Each donor gave 8 to 10 milliliters of peripheral blood, drawn into EDTA-treated Vacutainer tubes. Ficoll-Paque density-gradient centrifugation was used to isolate PBMCs, with at least 6 million per sample. Trizol reagent was used to extract total RNA from PBMCs, with at least 5 micrograms per sample. The percentages of naive CD45RAhigh/CD27high T cells were determined by flow cytometry on a PBMC aliquot from every donor. The sequence came from a man aged 18 to 29 in good health. The rearrangement combines TRBV6-4 with TRBJ1-1, with TRBD1 perhaps the D gene, on 6 matching bases. Sequencing was done on a sample of blood. The nucleotide sequence reads as follows: TGTGCCAGCAGTGACCGTGGAGGGGGGATTGCTTTCTTT. It translates as CASSDRGGGIAFF.